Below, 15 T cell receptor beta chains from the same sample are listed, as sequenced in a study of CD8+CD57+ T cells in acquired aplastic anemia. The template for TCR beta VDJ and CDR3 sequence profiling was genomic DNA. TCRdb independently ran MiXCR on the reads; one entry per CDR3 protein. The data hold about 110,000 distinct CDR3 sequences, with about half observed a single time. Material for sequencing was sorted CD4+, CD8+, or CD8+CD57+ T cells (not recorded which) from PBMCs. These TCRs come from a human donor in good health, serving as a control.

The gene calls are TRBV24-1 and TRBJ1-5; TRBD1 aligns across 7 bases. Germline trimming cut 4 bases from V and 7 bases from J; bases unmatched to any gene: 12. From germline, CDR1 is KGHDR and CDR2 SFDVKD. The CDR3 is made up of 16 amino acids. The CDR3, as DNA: TGTGCCACCAGTGACCCCAACAGGGGCTACGAGCAGCCCCAGCATTTT. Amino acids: CATSDPNRGYEQPQHF.

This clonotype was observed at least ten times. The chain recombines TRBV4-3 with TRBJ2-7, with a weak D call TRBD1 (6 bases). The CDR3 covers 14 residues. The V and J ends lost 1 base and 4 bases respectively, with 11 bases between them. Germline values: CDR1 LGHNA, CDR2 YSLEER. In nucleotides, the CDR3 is TGCGCCAGCAGCCAAGGCAGGGGATGGTACGAGCAGTACTTC. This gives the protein CASSQGRGWYEQYF.

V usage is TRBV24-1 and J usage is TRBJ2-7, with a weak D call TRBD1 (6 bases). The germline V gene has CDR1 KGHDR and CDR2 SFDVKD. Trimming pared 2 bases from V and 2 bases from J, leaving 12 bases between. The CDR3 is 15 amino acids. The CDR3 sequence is CATSDSTDRPYEQYF. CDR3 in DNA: TGTGCCACCAGTGATTCCACCGACAGGCCCTACGAGCAGTACTTC.

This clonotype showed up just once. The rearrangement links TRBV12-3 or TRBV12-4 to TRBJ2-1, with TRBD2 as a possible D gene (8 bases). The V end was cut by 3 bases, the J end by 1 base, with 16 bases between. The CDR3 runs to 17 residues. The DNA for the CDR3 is TGTGCCAGCAGTTTGGTTAGCGGGACAGATTCCTACAATGAGCAGTTCTTC. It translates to CASSLVSGTDSYNEQFF.

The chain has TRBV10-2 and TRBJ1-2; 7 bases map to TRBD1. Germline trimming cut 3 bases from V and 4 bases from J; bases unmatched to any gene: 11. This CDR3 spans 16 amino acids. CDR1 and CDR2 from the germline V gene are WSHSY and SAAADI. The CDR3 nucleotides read TGCGCCAGCAGTGATCCGGGACAGCAGGACCCCTATGGCTACACCTTC. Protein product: CASSDPGQQDPYGYTF.

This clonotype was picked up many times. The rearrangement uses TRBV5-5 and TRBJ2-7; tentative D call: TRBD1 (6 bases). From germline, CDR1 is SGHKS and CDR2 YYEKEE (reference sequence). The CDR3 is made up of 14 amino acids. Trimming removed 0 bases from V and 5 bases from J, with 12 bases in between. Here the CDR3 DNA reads TGTGCCAGCAGCTTGGGCAGGGGTCCTAACGAGCAGTACTTC. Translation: CASSLGRGPNEQYF. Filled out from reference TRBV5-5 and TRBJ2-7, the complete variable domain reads DAGVTQSPTHLIKTRGQQVTLRCSPISGHKSVSWYQQVLGQGPQFIFQYYEKEERGRGNFPDRFSARQFPNYSSELNVNALLLGDSALYLCASSLGRGPNEQYFGPGTRLTVT.

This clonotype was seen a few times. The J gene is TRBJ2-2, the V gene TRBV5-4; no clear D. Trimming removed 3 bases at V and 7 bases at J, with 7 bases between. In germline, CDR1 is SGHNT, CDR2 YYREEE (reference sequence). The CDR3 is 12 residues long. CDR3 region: CASSSLGGELFF. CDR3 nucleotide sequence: TGTGCCAGCAGCTCGCTGGGCGGGGAGCTGTTTTTT.

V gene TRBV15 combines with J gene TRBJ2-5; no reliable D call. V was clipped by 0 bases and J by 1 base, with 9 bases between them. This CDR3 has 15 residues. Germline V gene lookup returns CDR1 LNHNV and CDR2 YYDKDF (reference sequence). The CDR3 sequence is CATSRDLPTQETQYF. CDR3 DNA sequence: TGTGCCACCAGCAGAGATCTCCCCACCCAAGAGACCCAGTACTTC.

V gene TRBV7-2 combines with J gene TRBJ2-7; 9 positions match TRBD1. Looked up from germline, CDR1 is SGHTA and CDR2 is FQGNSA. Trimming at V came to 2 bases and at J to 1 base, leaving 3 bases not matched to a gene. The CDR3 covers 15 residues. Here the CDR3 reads CASSLTGGESYEQYF. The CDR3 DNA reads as TGTGCCAGCAGCTTAACAGGGGGCGAATCCTACGAGCAGTACTTC. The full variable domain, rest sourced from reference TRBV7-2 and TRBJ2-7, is GAGVSQSPSNKVTEKGKDVELRCDPISGHTALYWYRQSLGQGLEFLIYFQGNSAPDKSGLPSDRFSAERTGGSVSTLTIQRTQQEDSAVYLCASSLTGGESYEQYFGPGTRLTVT.

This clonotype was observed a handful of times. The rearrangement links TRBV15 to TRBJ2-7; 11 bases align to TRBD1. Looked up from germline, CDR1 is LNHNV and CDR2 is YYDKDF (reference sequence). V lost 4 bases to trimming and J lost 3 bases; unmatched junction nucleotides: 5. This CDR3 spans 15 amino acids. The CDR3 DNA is TGTGCCACCAGCATCGACGGGACAGGGGGCTACGAGCAGTACTTC. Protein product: CATSIDGTGGYEQYF.

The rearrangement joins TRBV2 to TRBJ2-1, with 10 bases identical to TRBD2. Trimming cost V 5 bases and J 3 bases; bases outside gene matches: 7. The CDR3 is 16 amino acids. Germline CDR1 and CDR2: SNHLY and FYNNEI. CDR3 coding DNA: TGTGCCAGCAGTTCCCAAGCGGGAGGGGTCTACAATGAGCAGTTCTTC. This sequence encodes CASSSQAGGVYNEQFF.

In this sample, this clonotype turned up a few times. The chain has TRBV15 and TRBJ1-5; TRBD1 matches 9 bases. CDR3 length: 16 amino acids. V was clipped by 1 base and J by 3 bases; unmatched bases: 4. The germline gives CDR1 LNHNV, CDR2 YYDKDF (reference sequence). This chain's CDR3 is CATSRVGQGNNQPQHF. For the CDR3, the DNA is TGTGCCACCAGCAGAGTCGGACAGGGGAACAATCAGCCCCAGCATTTT.

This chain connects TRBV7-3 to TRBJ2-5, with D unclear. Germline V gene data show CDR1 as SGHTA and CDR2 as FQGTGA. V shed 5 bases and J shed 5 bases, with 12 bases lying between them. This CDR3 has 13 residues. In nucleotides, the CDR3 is TGTGCCAGCAGCCCCTCACCGGTTGAGACCCAGTACTTC. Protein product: CASSPSPVETQYF. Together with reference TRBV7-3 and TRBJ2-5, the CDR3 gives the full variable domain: GAGVSQTPSNKVTEKGKYVELRCDPISGHTALYWYRQSLGQGPEFLIYFQGTGAADDSGLPNDRFFAVRPEGSVSTLKIQRTERGDSAVYLCASSPSPVETQYFGPGTRLLVL.

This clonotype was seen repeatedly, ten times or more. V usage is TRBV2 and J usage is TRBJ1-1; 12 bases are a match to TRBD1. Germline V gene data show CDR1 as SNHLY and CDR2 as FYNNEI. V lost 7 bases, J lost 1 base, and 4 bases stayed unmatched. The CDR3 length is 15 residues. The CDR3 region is CASTEGQGANTEAFF. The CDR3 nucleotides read TGTGCCAGCACCGAGGGACAGGGGGCGAACACTGAAGCTTTCTTT.

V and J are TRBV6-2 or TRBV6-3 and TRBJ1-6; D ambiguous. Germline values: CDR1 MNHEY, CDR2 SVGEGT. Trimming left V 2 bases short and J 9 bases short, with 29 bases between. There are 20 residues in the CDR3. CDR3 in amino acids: CASSYPILDMGSLGSSPLHF. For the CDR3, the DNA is TGTGCCAGCAGTTACCCGATTCTCGATATGGGGAGTCTAGGGAGTTCACCCCTCCACTTT.